This record covers a single T cell receptor (beta chain). The sample is drawn from a study of blood T cell repertoires in COVID-19. Background on the study: There were acute and convalescent COVID-19 samples, and they came from the United States, Italy and Spain. T cells, B-cell-depleted T cells, or PBMCs provided the cDNA or gDNA that served as material.

In the original workflow: It was from reference gene primer amplification that nucleated cell counts were estimated. Sequencing was performed with immunoSEQ multiplex PCR; in TCRdb, only in-frame clones are kept and a portion is missing. D and trimming were read from the DNA, whereas the V and J calls and clone size are those reported in that table. Of approximately 51,000 clones listed, roughly 84% are singletons. The CDR3 covers 16 residues. V lost 4 bases to trimming and J lost 5 bases; unmatched junction nucleotides: 2. Germline assignment: CDR1 KGHSH and CDR2 LQKENI. This chain links TRBV18 with TRBJ2-1; the match to TRBD2 covers 16 bases. The origin of this receptor is a human donor in a cohort sampled during active COVID-19. Sequenced: peripheral blood. The CDR3 sequence is CASSQGTSGGDNEQFF. The CDR3 coding sequence is TGTGCCAGCTCACAAGGGACTAGCGGGGGGGACAATGAGCAGTTCTTC.